The 30 T cell receptor beta chains below come from one sample, sequenced in a study of CD8 T cells in Susac syndrome. cDNA came from approximately 0.5 to 1 ug RNA primed by random hexamers. TCRdb analysed the immunoSEQ multiplex PCR reads with MiXCR anew, one entry per CDR3 protein. This sample has more than 200,000 distinct CDR3 sequences, with over 85% found just once. The sample consisted of CD4+ T cells from PBMCs. These receptors were obtained from a human donor with multiple sclerosis.

The J gene is TRBJ2-7, the V gene TRBV5-1, with 9 bases aligning to TRBD1. The trim removed 4 bases at V and 0 bases at J, leaving 8 bases unmatched. CDR1 SGHRS and CDR2 YFSETQ come from the germline V gene. CDR3 length: 16 residues. The CDR3 DNA reads TGCGCCAGCAGCCGACCTACGGGACAGGGCTCCTACGAGCAGTACTTC. Amino acid sequence: CASSRPTGQGSYEQYF.

This chain links TRBV19 with TRBJ1-5; D is uncertain. Trimming took 6 bases from V and 0 from J, leaving 15 bases between them. The CDR3 has 16 amino acids. Germline V gene data show CDR1 as LNHDA and CDR2 as SQIVND (reference sequence). The CDR3 spells CASSPYGSISNQPQHF. In DNA form, the CDR3 reads TGTGCCAGTAGCCCCTATGGTAGTATTAGCAATCAGCCCCAGCATTTT.

V is TRBV5-1 and J is TRBJ1-4; 7 positions agree with TRBD1. CDR3 length: 14 residues. With 0 bases clipped from V and 16 bases from J, the junction kept 12 bases outside the gene matches. Germline values: CDR1 SGHRS, CDR2 YFSETQ. CDR3 sequence: CASSLGGGGQRTFF. The DNA for the CDR3 is TGCGCCAGCAGCTTGGGTGGGGGGGGACAGCGCACGTTTTTT.

This rearrangement joins TRBV6-5 to TRBJ1-1, with D perhaps TRBD1 (5 bases). CDR3 size: 14 residues. The germline V and J ends were trimmed by 4 bases and 1 base, with 10 bases remaining between them. CDR1 MNHEY and CDR2 SVGAGI come from the germline V gene. The CDR3 nucleotides are TGTGCCAGCAGTTCCCTTAGGGGGAACACTGAAGCTTTCTTT. This gives the protein CASSSLRGNTEAFF.

This rearrangement joins TRBV20-1 to TRBJ2-7; D perhaps matches TRBD2 (6 bases). Trimming took 4 bases from V and 7 from J, leaving 23 bases between them. Germline assignment: CDR1 DFQATT and CDR2 SNEGSKA (reference sequence). The CDR3 totals 15 residues. This CDR3 is CSAIPPGTVDLEQYF. CDR3 bases: TGCAGTGCTATCCCTCCCGGGACTGTGGACTTGGAGCAGTACTTC.

This clonotype appeared a few times. The rearrangement joins TRBV14 to TRBJ2-5; D call uncertain. The V end lost 2 bases, the J end lost 3 bases, and 1 base lay between the germline ends. Germline V CDR1 and CDR2: SGHDN, FVKESK. The CDR3 is 11 amino acids. The CDR3: CASSQKETQYF. In nucleotides, the CDR3 is TGTGCCAGCAGCCAAAAAGAGACCCAGTACTTC.

The chain employs TRBV20-1 and TRBJ2-1; D gene unclear. From germline, CDR1 is DFQATT and CDR2 SNEGSKA (reference sequence). Trimming pared 3 bases from V and 4 bases from J, leaving 1 base between. The CDR3 totals 10 residues. CDR3 nucleotides: TGCAGTGCTAGTTACAATGAGCAGTTCTTC. Translating gives CSASYNEQFF.

The chain combines TRBV29-1 with TRBJ1-2, with 7 bases identical to TRBD1. The CDR3 runs 12 residues. In germline, CDR1 is SQVTM, CDR2 ANQGSEA. V was pared by 7 bases and J by 7 bases, with 9 bases of the junction left unmatched. CDR3 loop: CSGKTGQSGYTF. For the CDR3, the DNA is TGCAGCGGCAAGACAGGGCAAAGTGGCTACACCTTC.

The rearrangement joins TRBV29-1 to TRBJ1-2; 7 bases align to TRBD1. CDR1 is SQVTM, CDR2 ANQGSEA, per germline. This CDR3 spans 13 amino acids. Unmatched junction bases numbered 5, after V lost 1 base and J lost 6 bases. This chain's CDR3 is CSVEVMTGNGYTF. CDR3 in DNA: TGCAGCGTTGAAGTCATGACAGGGAATGGCTACACCTTC.

This sequence joins TRBV12-3 or TRBV12-4 and TRBJ2-5, with 8 bases that match TRBD2. V shed 4 bases, J shed 4 bases, and the junction held 5 bases outside the gene matches. The CDR3 contains 14 residues. This CDR3 is CASSSNRGGETQYF. DNA of the CDR3: TGTGCCAGCAGTTCCAACCGGGGGGGAGAGACCCAGTACTTC.

The rearrangement links TRBV3-1 to TRBJ2-2, with 7 bases that match TRBD2. The CDR3 covers 15 residues. With 4 bases clipped from V and 2 bases from J, the junction kept 4 bases outside the gene matches. Looked up from germline, CDR1 is LGHDT and CDR2 is YNNKEL (reference sequence). The CDR3 DNA reads TGTGCCAGCAGCCTCCTGGGACTAAACACCGGGGAGCTGTTTTTT. It translates to CASSLLGLNTGELFF. Filled out from reference TRBV3-1 and TRBJ2-2, the complete variable domain reads DTAVSQTPKYLVTQMGNDKSIKCEQNLGHDTMYWYKQDSKKFLKIMFSYNNKELIINETVPNRFSPKSPDKAHLNLHINSLELGDSAVYFCASSLLGLNTGELFFGEGSRLTVL.

This rearrangement joins TRBV20-1 to TRBJ2-1; D unclear. Germline V lookup: CDR1 DFQATT, CDR2 SNEGSKA (reference sequence). The CDR3 extends over 14 amino acids. Trimming pared 3 bases from V and 4 bases from J, leaving 13 bases between. CDR3 amino acids: CSASGPTPYNEQFF. The DNA for the CDR3 is TGCAGTGCTAGTGGGCCGACTCCTTACAATGAGCAGTTCTTC.

The V and J genes are TRBV13 and TRBJ1-2; 10 nucleotides align to TRBD1. The CDR3 spans 18 residues. Trimming took 0 bases from V and 3 from J; bases not matched to a gene: 10. Per germline, CDR1 PRHDT and CDR2 FYEKMQ (reference sequence). The CDR3 region has the DNA TGTGCCAGCAGCTTAGGTGGACAGGGGGTCAGAGGGTACTATGGCTACACCTTC. This encodes CASSLGGQGVRGYYGYTF.

The CDR3 DNA reads TGCGCCAGCAGCTTGGAAGGGTCCGCTAGCACAGATACGCAGTATTTT. Translated: CASSLEGSASTDTQYF. The rearrangement uses TRBV5-1 and TRBJ2-3; D call uncertain. There are 16 residues in the CDR3. Germline lookup yields CDR1 SGHRS and CDR2 YFSETQ. The ends were cut back, 0 bases at V and 0 bases at J, with 11 bases in the middle.

The V and J genes are TRBV20-1 and TRBJ2-7; D gene uncertain. The CDR3 is made up of 10 amino acids. The V end was cut by 6 bases, the J end by 9 bases, with 12 bases between. Germline CDR1 and CDR2: DFQATT and SNEGSKA (reference sequence). In DNA, the CDR3 is TGCAGTGCCAGGACCGTAGTGCAGTACTTC. The encoded protein is CSARTVVQYF.

V usage is TRBV9 and J usage is TRBJ1-6; no clear D gene. Trimming pared 4 bases from V and 10 bases from J, leaving 18 bases between. Germline values: CDR1 SGDLS, CDR2 YYNGEE. The CDR3 consists of 15 residues. The CDR3 DNA follows: TGTGCCAGCAGCCGAGGTCGTGGCGGCGTATCACCCCTCCACTTT. Translating gives CASSRGRGGVSPLHF. Full variable domain (rest looked up from reference TRBV9 and TRBJ1-6): DSGVTQTPKHLITATGQRVTLRCSPRSGDLSVYWYQQSLDQGLQFLIQYYNGEERAKGNILERFSAQQFPDLHSELNLSSLELGDSALYFCASSRGRGGVSPLHFGNGTRLTVT.

The chain uses TRBV7-2 and TRBJ1-2; D is unclear. The CDR3 consists of 14 residues. Trimming removed 4 bases from V and 1 base from J, with 10 bases in between. Germline values: CDR1 SGHTA, CDR2 FQGNSA. Here the CDR3 DNA reads TGTGCCAGCAGCTGGAGCGGAAGTAACTATGGCTACACCTTC. Amino acids: CASSWSGSNYGYTF.

The V call is TRBV6-5, the J call TRBJ2-5, with a possible D match to TRBD2 (7 bases). V was shortened by 0 bases and J by 4 bases, with 15 bases between the two germline ends. The germline gives CDR1 MNHEY, CDR2 SVGAGI. The CDR3 totals 16 residues. The chain's CDR3 is CASSYSTGGAGETQYF. DNA of the CDR3: TGTGCCAGCAGTTACTCGACGGGGGGCGCGGGAGAGACCCAGTACTTC.

This clonotype was found once. The CDR3 sequence: CASSLAGGDTGELFF. The DNA of the CDR3 is TGCGCCAGCAGCTTGGCAGGGGGGGATACCGGGGAGCTGTTTTTT. The J gene is TRBJ2-2, the V gene TRBV5-1; TRBD1 or TRBD2 may be the D gene (7 bases each). V was clipped by 0 bases and J by 5 bases, with 11 bases between them. Germline V gene sequence: CDR1 SGHRS, CDR2 YFSETQ. The CDR3 extends over 15 amino acids.

This rearrangement joins TRBV6-6 to TRBJ1-4; 9 nucleotides match TRBD1. CDR3 length: 15 residues. CDR1 is MNHNY and CDR2 is SVGAGI in the germline V gene (reference sequence). Trimming removed 6 bases from V and 7 bases from J; junction bases left unmatched: 9. Written as DNA, the CDR3 is TGTGCCAGCAGCCCCCAAGACAGGGGGAGTGAAAAACTGTTTTTT. Its translation is CASSPQDRGSEKLFF.

This clonotype was seen only once. The J gene is TRBJ1-4, the V gene TRBV9, with D possibly TRBD1 on 6 matching bases. The V end was cut by 3 bases, the J end by 1 base, with 10 bases between. Germline V lookup: CDR1 SGDLS, CDR2 YYNGEE. There are 15 residues in the CDR3. The CDR3 loop reads CASSAGGRTNEKLFF. The CDR3, as DNA: TGTGCCAGCAGCGCCGGGGGCCGAACTAATGAAAAACTGTTTTTT.

The chain employs TRBV19 and TRBJ1-2; D is unresolved. V was clipped by 7 bases and J by 3 bases, with 9 bases between them. The germline V gene has CDR1 LNHDA and CDR2 SQIVND (reference sequence). This CDR3 spans 12 amino acids. CDR3: CASNGEYYGYTF. CDR3 sequence (DNA): TGTGCCAGTAACGGGGAGTACTATGGCTACACCTTC.

The chain has TRBV3-1 and TRBJ1-1; D gene unclear. Germline CDR1 and CDR2: LGHDT and YNNKEL (reference sequence). Trimming cost V 2 bases and J 6 bases, with 19 bases left between them. The CDR3 runs 16 residues. The CDR3 protein is CASSQSAVPRAAEAFF. The DNA of the CDR3 is TGTGCCAGCAGCCAAAGTGCGGTTCCCCGGGCCGCTGAAGCTTTCTTT.

This sequence joins TRBV4-1 and TRBJ1-2, with D perhaps matching TRBD1 (6 bases). The V end lost 6 bases, the J end lost 6 bases, and 17 bases lay between the germline ends. This CDR3 has 14 amino acids. Per germline, CDR1 MGHRA and CDR2 YSYEKL. The CDR3 region has the DNA TGCGCCAGCAGGGCAACAGGGAATTTACATGGCTACACCTTC. It encodes CASRATGNLHGYTF.

The chain recombines TRBV19 with TRBJ1-5; no definite D call. Germline CDR1 is LNHDA and CDR2 is SQIVND (reference sequence). V lost 6 bases to trimming and J lost 0 bases, with 12 bases between them. The CDR3 has 15 residues. DNA of the CDR3: TGTGCCAGTAGGGACCATCACAATAGCAATCAGCCCCAGCATTTT. Amino acid sequence: CASRDHHNSNQPQHF.

This chain joins TRBV27 and TRBJ1-4; D gene ambiguous. Germline V gene lookup returns CDR1 MNHEY and CDR2 SMNVEV (reference sequence). The CDR3 spans 15 residues. V was trimmed by 5 bases and J by 4 bases, leaving 14 bases between them. CDR3 DNA: TGTGCCAGCAGTCCATACTCCACGGGTAATGAAAAACTGTTTTTT. It translates to CASSPYSTGNEKLFF.

The rearrangement links TRBV29-1 to TRBJ1-1, with 7 bases lining up with TRBD1. Germline-derived CDR1 and CDR2 are SQVTM and ANQGSEA. The CDR3 has 12 residues. The V gene end was trimmed by 5 bases and the J gene end by 5 bases; junction bases not matched to a gene: 5. This chain's CDR3 is CSVSDRETEAFF. The CDR3 DNA is TGCAGCGTTTCCGACAGGGAAACTGAAGCTTTCTTT.

The V call is TRBV20-1, the J call TRBJ1-3, with a possible D match to TRBD1 (5 bases). CDR1 is DFQATT and CDR2 is SNEGSKA in the germline V gene (reference sequence). Trimming removed 0 bases at V and 0 bases at J, with 15 bases between. This CDR3 is 17 amino acids long. The CDR3 bases are TGCAGTGCTAGAGATAAAGAACAGGAAATCTCTGGAAACACCATATATTTT. Protein product: CSARDKEQEISGNTIYF.

The V call is TRBV7-9, the J call TRBJ1-1, with a possible D match to TRBD1 (6 bases). The CDR3 consists of 14 residues. Deletions cut 2 bases from V and 7 bases from J, with 14 bases between. Germline CDR1 reads SEHNR; CDR2 reads FQNEAQ (reference sequence). CDR3 coding DNA: TGTGCCAGCAGCTTAACCGGACAGACTCATGAAGCTTTCTTT. This sequence encodes CASSLTGQTHEAFF.

This clonotype turned up a few times. The chain is built from TRBV30 and TRBJ1-4, with 7 bases that match TRBD1. The V gene end was trimmed by 2 bases and the J gene end by 7 bases; junction bases not matched to a gene: 4. The CDR3 runs 13 residues. CDR1 is GTSNPN, CDR2 SVGIG, per germline (reference sequence). CDR3: CAWSRDRGEKLFF. In DNA form, the CDR3 reads TGTGCCTGGAGTCGGGACAGAGGTGAAAAACTGTTTTTT.